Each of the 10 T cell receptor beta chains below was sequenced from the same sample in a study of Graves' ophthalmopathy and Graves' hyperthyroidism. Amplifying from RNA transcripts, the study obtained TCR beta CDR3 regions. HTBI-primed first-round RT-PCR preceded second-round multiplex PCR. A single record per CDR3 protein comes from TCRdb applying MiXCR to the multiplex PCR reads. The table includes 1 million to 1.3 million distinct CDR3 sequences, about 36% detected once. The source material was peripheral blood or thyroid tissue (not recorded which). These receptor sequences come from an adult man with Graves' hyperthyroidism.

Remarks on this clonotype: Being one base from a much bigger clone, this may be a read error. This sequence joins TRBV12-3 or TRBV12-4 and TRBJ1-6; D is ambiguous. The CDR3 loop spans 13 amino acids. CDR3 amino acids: CANSYRRGSPLHF. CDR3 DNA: TGTGCCAACAGTTACCGCCGAGGCTCACCCCTCCACTTT.

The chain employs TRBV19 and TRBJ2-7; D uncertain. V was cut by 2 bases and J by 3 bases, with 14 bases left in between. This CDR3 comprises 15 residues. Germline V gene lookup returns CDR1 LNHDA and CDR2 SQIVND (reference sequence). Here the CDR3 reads CASSIRAETYYEQYF. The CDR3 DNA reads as TGTGCCAGTAGTATAAGAGCAGAGACCTACTACGAGCAGTACTTC.

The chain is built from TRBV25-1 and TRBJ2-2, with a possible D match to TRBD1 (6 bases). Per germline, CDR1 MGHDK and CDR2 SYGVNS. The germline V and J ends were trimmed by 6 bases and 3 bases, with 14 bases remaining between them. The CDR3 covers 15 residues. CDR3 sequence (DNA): TGTGCCAGCAGCAGGGGACCTTACCACACCGGGGAGCTGTTTTTT. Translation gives CASSRGPYHTGELFF. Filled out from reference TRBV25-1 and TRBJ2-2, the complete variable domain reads EADIYQTPRYLVIGTGKKITLECSQTMGHDKMYWYQQDPGMELHLIHYSYGVNSTEKGDLSSESTVSRIRTEHFPLTLESARPSHTSQYLCASSRGPYHTGELFFGEGSRLTVL.

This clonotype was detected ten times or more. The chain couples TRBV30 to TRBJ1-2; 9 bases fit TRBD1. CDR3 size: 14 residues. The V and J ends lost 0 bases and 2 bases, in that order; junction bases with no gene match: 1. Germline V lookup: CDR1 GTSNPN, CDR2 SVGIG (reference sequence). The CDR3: CAWSVGTGNYGYTF. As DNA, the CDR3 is TGTGCCTGGAGTGTCGGGACAGGGAACTATGGCTACACCTTC.

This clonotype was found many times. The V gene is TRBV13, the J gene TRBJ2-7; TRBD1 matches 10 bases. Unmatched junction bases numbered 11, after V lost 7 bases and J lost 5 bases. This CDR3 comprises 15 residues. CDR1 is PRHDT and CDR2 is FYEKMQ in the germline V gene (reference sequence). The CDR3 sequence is CASTVTGTGVHEQYF. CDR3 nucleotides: TGTGCCAGCACCGTTACCGGGACAGGGGTCCACGAGCAGTACTTC. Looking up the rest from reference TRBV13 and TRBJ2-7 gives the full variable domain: AAGVIQSPRHLIKEKRETATLKCYPIPRHDTVYWYQQGPGQDPQFLISFYEKMQSDKGSIPDRFSAQQFSDYHSELNMSSLELGDSALYFCASTVTGTGVHEQYFGPGTRLTVT.

This CDR3 reads CSANRDRQLRYGYTF. In DNA, the CDR3 is TGCAGTGCTAACCGGGACAGGCAGTTACGCTATGGCTACACCTTC. V usage is TRBV20-1 and J usage is TRBJ1-2; 8 bases line up with TRBD1. The CDR3 totals 15 residues. Germline CDR1 reads DFQATT; CDR2 reads SNEGSKA (reference sequence). V lost 4 bases to trimming and J lost 4 bases; unmatched junction nucleotides: 11.

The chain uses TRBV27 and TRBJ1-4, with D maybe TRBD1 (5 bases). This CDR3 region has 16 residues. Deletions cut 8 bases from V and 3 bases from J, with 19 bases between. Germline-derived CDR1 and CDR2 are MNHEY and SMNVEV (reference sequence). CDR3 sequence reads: CASGTLGGSANEKLFF. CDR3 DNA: TGTGCCAGCGGAACCCTTGGGGGTTCAGCTAATGAAAAACTGTTTTTT. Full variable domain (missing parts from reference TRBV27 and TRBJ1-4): EAQVTQNPRYLITVTGKKLTVTCSQNMNHEYMSWYRQDPGLGLRQIYYSMNVEVTDKGDVPEGYKVSRKEKRNFPLILESPSPNQTSLYFCASGTLGGSANEKLFFGSGTQLSVL.

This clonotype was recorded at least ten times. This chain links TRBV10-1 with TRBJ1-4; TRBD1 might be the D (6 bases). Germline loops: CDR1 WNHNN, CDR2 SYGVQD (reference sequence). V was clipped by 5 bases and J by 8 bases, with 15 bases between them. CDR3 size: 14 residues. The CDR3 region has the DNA TGCGCCAGCAGTCCAGGGGCTGAGGGAGAAAAACTGTTTTTT. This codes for CASSPGAEGEKLFF.

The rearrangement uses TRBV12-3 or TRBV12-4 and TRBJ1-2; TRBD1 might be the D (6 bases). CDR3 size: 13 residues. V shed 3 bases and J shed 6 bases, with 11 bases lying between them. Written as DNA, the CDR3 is TGTGCCAGCAGTTTCACAGGGCTGGATGGCTACACCTTC. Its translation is CASSFTGLDGYTF.

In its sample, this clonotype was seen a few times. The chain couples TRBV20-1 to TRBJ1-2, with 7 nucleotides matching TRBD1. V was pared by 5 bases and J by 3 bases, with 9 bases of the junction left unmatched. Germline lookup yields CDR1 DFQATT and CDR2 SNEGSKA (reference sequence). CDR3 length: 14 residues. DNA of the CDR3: TGCAGTGCTGGCTATCCCGGGACAGACTATGGCTACACCTTC. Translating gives CSAGYPGTDYGYTF.